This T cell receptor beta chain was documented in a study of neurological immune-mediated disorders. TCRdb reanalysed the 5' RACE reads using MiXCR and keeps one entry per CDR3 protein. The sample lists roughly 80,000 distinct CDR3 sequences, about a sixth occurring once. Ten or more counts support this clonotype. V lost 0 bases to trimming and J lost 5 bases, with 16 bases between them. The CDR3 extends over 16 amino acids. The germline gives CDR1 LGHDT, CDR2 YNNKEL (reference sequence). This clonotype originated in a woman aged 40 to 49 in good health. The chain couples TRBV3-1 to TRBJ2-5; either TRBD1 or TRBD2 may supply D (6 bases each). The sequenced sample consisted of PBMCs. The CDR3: CASSQEGRGPSETQYF. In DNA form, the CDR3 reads TGTGCCAGCAGCCAAGAAGGTCGGGGGCCGTCGGAGACCCAGTACTTC.